These T cell receptor beta chains were read from a single sample in a study of response to subunit inactivated influenza vaccine. A single record per CDR3 protein comes from TCRdb applying MiXCR to the RT-PCR reads. This table has approximately 230,000 distinct CDR3 sequences, 9% to 15% appearing once. This sample comprised non-naive T cells sorted from PBMCs, obtained around 15 days before vaccination. The receptor source for this set is a man in his fifties who received an inactivated influenza vaccine. CDR3s include the opening cysteine and the closing phenylalanine or tryptophan. The order of the fields is CDR3 length, clone size, D gene, V gene, J gene, CDR3 DNA, CDR3 protein. A D gene is named only where the DNA matches it firmly. Not all rows give a size; the values are once, few, many and, for expanded clones, a class.

length: 16
size: few
D: TRBD1
V: TRBV7-9
J: TRBJ1-4
DNA: TGTGCCAGCAGCTTAGCCGGCAGGGGGACGGTTGAAAAACTGTTTTTT
CDR3: CASSLAGRGTVEKLFF

length: 13
size: few
D: NA
V: TRBV5-6
J: TRBJ1-1
DNA: TGTGCCAGCAGCTTGGTAGGGAGTAATGAAGCTTTCTTT
CDR3: CASSLVGSNEAFF

length: 13
size: many
D: NA
V: TRBV18
J: TRBJ1-1
DNA: TGTGCCAGCTCACGGAGACCGGACAGCCTTTCTTTCTTT
CDR3: CASSRRPDSLSFF

length: 12
size: few
D: NA
V: TRBV6-6
J: TRBJ2-5
DNA: TGTGCCAGCAGTTACAGGGAAGAGACCCAGTACTTC
CDR3: CASSYREETQYF

length: 14
size: once
D: NA
V: TRBV12-3/TRBV12-4
J: TRBJ2-6
DNA: TGTGCCAGCAGTTCTCGGTACAGGGCCAACGTCCTGACTTTC
CDR3: CASSSRYRANVLTF

length: 16
size: NA
D: NA
V: TRBV7-2
J: TRBJ2-1
DNA: TGTGCCAGCAGCTTTACCAGCGCCCGATACTACAATGAGCAGTTCTTC
CDR3: CASSFTSARYYNEQFF

length: 14
size: few
D: NA
V: TRBV11-2
J: TRBJ2-3
DNA: TGTGCCAGCAGCTTAGATCCAAGTCCAGATACGCAGTATTTT
CDR3: CASSLDPSPDTQYF

length: 19
size: NA
D: NA
V: TRBV28
J: TRBJ1-2
DNA: TGTGCCAGCAGTTTAGAGTACCGAGCCGGTCGGCGGGTTAACTATGGCTACACCTTC
CDR3: CASSLEYRAGRRVNYGYTF

length: 18
size: NA
D: TRBD2
V: TRBV20-1
J: TRBJ2-1
DNA: TGCAGTGCTAGAGATATAGTAGCGGGAGGTAGCTCCTACAATGAGCAGTTCTTC
CDR3: CSARDIVAGGSSYNEQFF

length: 14
size: few
D: NA
V: TRBV14
J: TRBJ1-1
DNA: TGTGCCAGCAGCAGGGCAGGGCGGAACACTGAAGCTTTCTTT
CDR3: CASSRAGRNTEAFF

length: 11
size: medium-sized
D: NA
V: TRBV9
J: TRBJ1-2
DNA: TGTGCCAGCAGCGTAGGGTATGGCTACACCTTC
CDR3: CASSVGYGYTF

length: 15
size: many
D: TRBD1
V: TRBV4-3
J: TRBJ2-7
DNA: TGCGCCAGCAGCCAACCGACAGGGCGGGCGGAGGAGCAGTACTTC
CDR3: CASSQPTGRAEEQYF

length: 12
size: many
D: TRBD2
V: TRBV29-1
J: TRBJ2-1
DNA: TGCAGCGTTCCGGGACTAGTGGGTGAGCAGTTCTTC
CDR3: CSVPGLVGEQFF